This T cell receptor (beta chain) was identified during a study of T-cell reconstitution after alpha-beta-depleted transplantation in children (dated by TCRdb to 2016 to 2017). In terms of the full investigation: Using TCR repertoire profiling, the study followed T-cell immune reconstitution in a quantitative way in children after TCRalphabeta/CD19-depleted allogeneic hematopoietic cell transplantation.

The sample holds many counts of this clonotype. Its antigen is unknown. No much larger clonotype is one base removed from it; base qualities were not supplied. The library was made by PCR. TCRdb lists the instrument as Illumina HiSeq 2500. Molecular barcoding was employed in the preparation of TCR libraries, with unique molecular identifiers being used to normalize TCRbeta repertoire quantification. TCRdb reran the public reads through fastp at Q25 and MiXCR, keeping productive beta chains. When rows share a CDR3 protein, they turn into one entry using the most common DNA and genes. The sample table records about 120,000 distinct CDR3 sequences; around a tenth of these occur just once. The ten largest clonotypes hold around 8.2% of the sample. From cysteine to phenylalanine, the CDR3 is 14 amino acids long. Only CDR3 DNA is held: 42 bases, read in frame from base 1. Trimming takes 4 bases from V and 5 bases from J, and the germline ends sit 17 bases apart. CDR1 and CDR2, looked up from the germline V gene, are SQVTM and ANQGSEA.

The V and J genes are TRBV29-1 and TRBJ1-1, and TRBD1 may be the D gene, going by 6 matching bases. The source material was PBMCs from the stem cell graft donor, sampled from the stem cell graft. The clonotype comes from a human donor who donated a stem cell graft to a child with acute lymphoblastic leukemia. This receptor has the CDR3 CSVGTGTPGTEAFF. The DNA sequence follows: TGCAGCGTTGGAACCGGGACACCCGGGACTGAAGCTTTCTTT.